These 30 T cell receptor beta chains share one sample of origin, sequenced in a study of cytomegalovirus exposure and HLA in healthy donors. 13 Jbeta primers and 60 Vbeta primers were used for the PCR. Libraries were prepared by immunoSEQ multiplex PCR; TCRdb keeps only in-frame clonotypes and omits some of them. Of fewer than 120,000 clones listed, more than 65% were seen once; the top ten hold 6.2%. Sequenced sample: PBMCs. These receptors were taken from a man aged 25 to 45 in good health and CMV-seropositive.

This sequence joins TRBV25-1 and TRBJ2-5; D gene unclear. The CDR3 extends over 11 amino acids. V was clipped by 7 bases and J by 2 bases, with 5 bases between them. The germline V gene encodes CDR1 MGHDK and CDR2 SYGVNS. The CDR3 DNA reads TGTGCCAGCACCGGGCAAGAGACCCAGTACTTC. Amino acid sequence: CASTGQETQYF.

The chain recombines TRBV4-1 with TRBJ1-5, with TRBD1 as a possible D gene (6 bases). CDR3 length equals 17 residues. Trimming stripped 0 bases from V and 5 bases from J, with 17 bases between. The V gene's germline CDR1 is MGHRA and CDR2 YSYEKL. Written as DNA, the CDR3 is TGCGCCAGCAGCCAAGATGGGGCCGGGACAACGGATCAGCCCCAGCATTTT. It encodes CASSQDGAGTTDQPQHF.

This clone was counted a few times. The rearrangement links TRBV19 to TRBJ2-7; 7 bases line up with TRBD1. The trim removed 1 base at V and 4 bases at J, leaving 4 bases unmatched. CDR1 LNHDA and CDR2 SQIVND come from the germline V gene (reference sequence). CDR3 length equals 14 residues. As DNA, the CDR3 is TGTGCCAGTAGTATAGGAGGGGGCGGTTACGAGCAGTACTTC. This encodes CASSIGGGGYEQYF.

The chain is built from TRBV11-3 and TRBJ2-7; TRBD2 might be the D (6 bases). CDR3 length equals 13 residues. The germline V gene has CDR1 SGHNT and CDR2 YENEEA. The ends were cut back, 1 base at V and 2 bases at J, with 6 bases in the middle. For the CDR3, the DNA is TGTGCCAGCAGCTTAGGGGAGGCCTACGAGCAGTACTTC. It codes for CASSLGEAYEQYF.

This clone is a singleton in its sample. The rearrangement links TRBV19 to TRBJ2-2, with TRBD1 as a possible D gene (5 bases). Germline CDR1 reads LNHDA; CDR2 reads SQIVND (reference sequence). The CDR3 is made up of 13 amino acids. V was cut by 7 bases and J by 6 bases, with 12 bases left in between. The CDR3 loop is CASKWGSAGELFF. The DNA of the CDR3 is TGTGCCAGTAAATGGGGCTCGGCCGGGGAGCTGTTTTTT. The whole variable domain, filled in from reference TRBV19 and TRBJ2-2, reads DGGITQSPKYLFRKEGQNVTLSCEQNLNHDAMYWYRQDPGQGLRLIYYSQIVNDFQKGDIAEGYSVSREKKESFPLTVTSAQKNPTAFYLCASKWGSAGELFFGEGSRLTVL.

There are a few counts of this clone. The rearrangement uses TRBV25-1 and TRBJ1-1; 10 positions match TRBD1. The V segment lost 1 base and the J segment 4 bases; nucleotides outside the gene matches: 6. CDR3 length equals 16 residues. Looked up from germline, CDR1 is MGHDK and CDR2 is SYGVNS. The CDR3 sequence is CASSEWDRGVGTEAFF. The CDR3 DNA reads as TGTGCCAGCAGTGAATGGGACAGGGGTGTGGGCACTGAAGCTTTCTTT.

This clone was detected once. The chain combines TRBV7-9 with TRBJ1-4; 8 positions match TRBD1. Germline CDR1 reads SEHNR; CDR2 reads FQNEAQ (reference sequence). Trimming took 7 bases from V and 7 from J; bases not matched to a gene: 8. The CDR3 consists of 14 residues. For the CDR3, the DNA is TGTGCCAGCACCCTTGGACAGGGTACTGAAAAACTGTTTTTT. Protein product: CASTLGQGTEKLFF.

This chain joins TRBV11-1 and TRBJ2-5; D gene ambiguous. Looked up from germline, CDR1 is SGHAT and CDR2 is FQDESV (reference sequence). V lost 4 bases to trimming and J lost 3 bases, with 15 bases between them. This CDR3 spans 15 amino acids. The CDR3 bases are TGTGCCAGCAGCTCCCGTCTAGTTCCCGAAGAGACCCAGTACTTC. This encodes CASSSRLVPEETQYF. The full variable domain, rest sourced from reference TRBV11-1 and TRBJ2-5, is EAEVAQSPRYKITEKSQAVAFWCDPISGHATLYWYRQILGQGPELLVQFQDESVVDDSQLPKDRFSAERLKGVDSTLKIQPAELGDSAMYLCASSSRLVPEETQYFGPGTRLLVL.

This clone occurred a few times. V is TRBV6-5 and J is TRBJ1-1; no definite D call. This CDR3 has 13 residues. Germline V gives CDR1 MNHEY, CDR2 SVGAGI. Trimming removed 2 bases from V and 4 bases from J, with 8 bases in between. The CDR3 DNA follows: TGTGCCAGCAGTTACCGGGTCGGCACTGAAGCTTTCTTT. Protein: CASSYRVGTEAFF.

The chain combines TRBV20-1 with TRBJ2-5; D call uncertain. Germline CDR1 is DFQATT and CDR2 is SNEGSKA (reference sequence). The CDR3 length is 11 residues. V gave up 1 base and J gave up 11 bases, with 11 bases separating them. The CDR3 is CSARGETEQYF. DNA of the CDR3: TGCAGTGCTAGAGGTGAAACGGAGCAGTACTTC.

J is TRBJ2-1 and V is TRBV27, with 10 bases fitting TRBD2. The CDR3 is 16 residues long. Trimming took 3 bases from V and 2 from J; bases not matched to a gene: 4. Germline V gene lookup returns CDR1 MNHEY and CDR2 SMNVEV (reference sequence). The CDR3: CASSFSGGTPYNEQFF. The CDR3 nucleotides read TGTGCCAGCAGTTTTAGCGGGGGGACTCCCTACAATGAGCAGTTCTTC.

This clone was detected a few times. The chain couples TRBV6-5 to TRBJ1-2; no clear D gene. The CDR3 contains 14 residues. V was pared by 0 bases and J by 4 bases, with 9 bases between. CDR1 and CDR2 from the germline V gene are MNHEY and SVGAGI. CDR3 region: CASSYSDTSYGYTF. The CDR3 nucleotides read TGTGCCAGCAGTTACTCAGACACTTCCTATGGCTACACCTTC.

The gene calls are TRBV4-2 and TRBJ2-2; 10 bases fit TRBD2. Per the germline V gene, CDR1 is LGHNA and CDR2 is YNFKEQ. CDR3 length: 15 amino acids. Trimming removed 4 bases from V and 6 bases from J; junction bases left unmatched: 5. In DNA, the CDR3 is TGTGCCAGCAGCCCGCAGCGGGGGGGTGCCGGGGAGCTGTTTTTT. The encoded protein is CASSPQRGGAGELFF.

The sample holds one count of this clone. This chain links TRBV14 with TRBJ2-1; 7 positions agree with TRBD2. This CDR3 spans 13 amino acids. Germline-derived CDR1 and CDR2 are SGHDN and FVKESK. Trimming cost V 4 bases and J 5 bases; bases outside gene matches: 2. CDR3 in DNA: TGTGCCAGCAGCCCGGGGACTAACAATGAGCAGTTCTTC. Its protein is CASSPGTNNEQFF.

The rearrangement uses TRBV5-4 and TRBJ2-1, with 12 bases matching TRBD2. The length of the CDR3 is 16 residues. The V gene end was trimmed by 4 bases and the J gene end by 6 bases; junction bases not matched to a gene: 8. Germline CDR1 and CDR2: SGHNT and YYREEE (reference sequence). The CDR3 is CASSNRLAGAPNEQFF. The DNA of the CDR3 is TGTGCCAGCAGCAATCGACTAGCGGGGGCTCCCAATGAGCAGTTCTTC.

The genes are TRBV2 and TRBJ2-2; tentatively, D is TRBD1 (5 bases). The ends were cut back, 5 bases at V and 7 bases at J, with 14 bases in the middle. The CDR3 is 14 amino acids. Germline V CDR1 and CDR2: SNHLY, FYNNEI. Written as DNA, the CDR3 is TGTGCCAGCAGTTATAGCAGAGACAGCGGGGAGCTGTTTTTT. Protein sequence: CASSYSRDSGELFF.

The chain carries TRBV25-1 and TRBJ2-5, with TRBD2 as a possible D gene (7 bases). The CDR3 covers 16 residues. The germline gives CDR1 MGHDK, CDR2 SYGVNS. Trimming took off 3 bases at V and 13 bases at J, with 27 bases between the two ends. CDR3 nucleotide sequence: TGTGCCAGCAGTGAGAGTTCCTTCGGGGGGCGAAGACTTCTGTACTTC. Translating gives CASSESSFGGRRLLYF.

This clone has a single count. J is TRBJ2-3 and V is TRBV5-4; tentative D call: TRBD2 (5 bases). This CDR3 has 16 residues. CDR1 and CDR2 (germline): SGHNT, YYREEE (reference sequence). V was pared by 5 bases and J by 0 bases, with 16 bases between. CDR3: CASSPSVGASTDTQYF. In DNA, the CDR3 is TGTGCCAGCAGTCCCTCCGTGGGAGCCAGCACAGATACGCAGTATTTT.

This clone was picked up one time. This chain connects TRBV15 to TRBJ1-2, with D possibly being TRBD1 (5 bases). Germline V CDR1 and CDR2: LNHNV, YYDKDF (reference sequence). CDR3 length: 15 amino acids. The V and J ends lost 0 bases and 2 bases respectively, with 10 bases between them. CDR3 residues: CATSREYGGNYGYTF. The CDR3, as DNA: TGTGCCACCAGCAGAGAATACGGGGGGAACTATGGCTACACCTTC.

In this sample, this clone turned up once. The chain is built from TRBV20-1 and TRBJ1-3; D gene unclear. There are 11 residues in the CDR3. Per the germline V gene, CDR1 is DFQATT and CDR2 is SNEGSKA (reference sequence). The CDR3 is CSTFSGNTIYF. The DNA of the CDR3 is TGCAGCACATTCTCTGGAAACACCATATATTTT.

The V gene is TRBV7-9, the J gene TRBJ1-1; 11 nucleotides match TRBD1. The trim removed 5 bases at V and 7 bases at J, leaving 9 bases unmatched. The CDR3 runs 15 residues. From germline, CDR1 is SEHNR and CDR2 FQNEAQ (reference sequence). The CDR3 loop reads CASSAAGTGGGEAFF. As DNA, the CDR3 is TGTGCCAGCAGCGCGGCCGGGACAGGGGGAGGTGAAGCTTTCTTT.

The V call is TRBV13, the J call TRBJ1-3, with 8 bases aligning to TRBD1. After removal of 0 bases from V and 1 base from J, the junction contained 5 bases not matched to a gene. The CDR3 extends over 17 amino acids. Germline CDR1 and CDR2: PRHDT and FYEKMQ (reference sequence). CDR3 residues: CASSLGDRVGSGNTIYF. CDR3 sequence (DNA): TGTGCCAGCAGCTTAGGGGACAGGGTGGGGTCTGGAAACACCATATATTTT. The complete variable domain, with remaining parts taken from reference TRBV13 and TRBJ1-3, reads AAGVIQSPRHLIKEKRETATLKCYPIPRHDTVYWYQQGPGQDPQFLISFYEKMQSDKGSIPDRFSAQQFSDYHSELNMSSLELGDSALYFCASSLGDRVGSGNTIYFGEGSWLTVV.

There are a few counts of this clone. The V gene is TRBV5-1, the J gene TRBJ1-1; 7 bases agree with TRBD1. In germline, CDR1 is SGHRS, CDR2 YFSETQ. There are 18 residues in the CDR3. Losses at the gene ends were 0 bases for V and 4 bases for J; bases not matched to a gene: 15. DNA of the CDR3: TGCGCCAGCAGCTTGGCCCCGACCCAGACAGGGAGAGGCACTGAAGCTTTCTTT. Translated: CASSLAPTQTGRGTEAFF.

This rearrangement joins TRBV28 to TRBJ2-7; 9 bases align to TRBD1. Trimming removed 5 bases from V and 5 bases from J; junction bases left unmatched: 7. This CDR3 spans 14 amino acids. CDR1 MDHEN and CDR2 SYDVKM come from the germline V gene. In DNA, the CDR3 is TGTGCCAGCAGTCTACGACAGGGGGGGGACGAGCAGTACTTC. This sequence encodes CASSLRQGGDEQYF.

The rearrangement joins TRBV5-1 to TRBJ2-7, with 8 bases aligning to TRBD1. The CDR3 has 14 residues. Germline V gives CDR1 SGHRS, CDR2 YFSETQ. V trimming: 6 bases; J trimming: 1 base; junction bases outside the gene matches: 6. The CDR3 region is CASKSQGASYEQYF. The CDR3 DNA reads TGCGCCAGCAAGTCCCAGGGGGCGTCCTACGAGCAGTACTTC.

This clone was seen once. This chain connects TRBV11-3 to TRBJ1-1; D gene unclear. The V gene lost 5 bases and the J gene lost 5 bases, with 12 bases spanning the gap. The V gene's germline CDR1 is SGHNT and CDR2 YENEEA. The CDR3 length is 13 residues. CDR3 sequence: CASSALVDTEAFF. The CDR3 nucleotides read TGTGCCAGCAGCGCACTAGTAGATACTGAAGCTTTCTTT.

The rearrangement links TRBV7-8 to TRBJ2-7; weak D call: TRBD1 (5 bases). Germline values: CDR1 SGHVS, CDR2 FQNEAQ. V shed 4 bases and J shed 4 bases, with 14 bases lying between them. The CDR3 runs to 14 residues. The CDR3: CASSSVRVAYEQYF. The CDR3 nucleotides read TGTGCCAGCAGCTCCGTCAGGGTTGCGTACGAGCAGTACTTC.

The CDR3 region is CASTAGQGLGTGELFF. The DNA of the CDR3 is TGTGCCAGCACAGCGGGACAGGGGTTAGGAACCGGGGAGCTGTTTTTT. This chain joins TRBV11-2 and TRBJ2-2, with 10 bases fitting TRBD1. V trimming: 7 bases; J trimming: 5 bases; junction bases outside the gene matches: 10. This CDR3 region has 16 residues. Germline loops: CDR1 SGHAT, CDR2 FQNNGV.

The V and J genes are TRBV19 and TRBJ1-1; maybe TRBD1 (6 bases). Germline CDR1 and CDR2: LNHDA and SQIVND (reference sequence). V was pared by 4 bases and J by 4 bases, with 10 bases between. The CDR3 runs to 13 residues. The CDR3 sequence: CASSRQEATEAFF. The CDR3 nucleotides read TGTGCCAGTAGTAGACAGGAGGCCACTGAAGCTTTCTTT.

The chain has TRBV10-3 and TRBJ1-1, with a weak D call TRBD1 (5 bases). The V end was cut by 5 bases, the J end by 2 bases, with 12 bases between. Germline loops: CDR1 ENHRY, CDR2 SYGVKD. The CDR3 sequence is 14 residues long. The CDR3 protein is CAISQGRVNTEAFF. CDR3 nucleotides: TGTGCCATCAGTCAAGGCAGGGTTAACACTGAAGCTTTCTTT.